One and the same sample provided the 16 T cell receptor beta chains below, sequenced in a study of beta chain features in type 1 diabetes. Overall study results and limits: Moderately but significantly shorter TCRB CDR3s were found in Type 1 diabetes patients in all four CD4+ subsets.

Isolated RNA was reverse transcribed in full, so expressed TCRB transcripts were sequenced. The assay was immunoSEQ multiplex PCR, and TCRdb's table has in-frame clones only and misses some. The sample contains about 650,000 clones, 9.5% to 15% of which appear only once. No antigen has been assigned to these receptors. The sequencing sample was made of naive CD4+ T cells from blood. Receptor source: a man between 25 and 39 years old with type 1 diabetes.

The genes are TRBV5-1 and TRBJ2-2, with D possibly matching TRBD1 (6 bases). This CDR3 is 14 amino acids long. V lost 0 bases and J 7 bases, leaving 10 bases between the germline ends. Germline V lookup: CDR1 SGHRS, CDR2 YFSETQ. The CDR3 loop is CASSLDRAGGELFF. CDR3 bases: TGCGCCAGCAGCTTGGACAGGGCTGGCGGGGAGCTGTTTTTT.

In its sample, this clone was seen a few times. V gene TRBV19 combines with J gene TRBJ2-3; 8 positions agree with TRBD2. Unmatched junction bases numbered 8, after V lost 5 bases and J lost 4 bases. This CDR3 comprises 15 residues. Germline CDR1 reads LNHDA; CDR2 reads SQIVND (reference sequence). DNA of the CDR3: TGTGCCAGTAGTCTCAGCGGGGGTCTCTCAGATACGCAGTATTTT. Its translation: CASSLSGGLSDTQYF.

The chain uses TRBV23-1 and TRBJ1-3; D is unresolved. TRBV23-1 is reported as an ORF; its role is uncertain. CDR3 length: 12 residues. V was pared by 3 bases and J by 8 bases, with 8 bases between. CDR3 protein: CASSQGSYTIYF. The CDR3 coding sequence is TGCGCCAGCAGTCAGGGGTCGTACACCATATATTTT.

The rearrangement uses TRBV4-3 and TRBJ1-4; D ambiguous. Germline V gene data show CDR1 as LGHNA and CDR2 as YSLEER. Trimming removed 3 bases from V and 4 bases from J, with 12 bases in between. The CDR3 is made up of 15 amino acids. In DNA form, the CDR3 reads TGCGCCAGCAGCCACTCTACAGAATATAATGAAAAACTGTTTTTT. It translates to CASSHSTEYNEKLFF.

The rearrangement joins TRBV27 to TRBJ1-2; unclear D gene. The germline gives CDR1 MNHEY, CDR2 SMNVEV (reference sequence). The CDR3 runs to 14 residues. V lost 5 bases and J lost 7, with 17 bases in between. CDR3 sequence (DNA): TGTGCCAGCAGTGATAGTAGAGTTTCCCTTGGCTACACCTTC. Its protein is CASSDSRVSLGYTF.

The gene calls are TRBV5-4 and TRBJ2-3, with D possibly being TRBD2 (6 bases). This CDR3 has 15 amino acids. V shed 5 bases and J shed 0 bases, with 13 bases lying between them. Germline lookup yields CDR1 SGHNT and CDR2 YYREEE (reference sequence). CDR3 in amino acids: CASRAGGASTDTQYF. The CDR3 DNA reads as TGTGCCAGCAGAGCCGGGGGAGCGAGCACAGATACGCAGTATTTT.

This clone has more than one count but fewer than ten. The CDR3 DNA is TGCGCCAGCAGCCAAGGCGGGGGATCTGAGACCCAGTACTTC. Translated, it gives CASSQGGGSETQYF. The V and J genes are TRBV4-3 and TRBJ2-5, with 7 nucleotides matching TRBD2. Germline V CDR1 and CDR2: LGHNA, YSLEER. After removal of 1 base from V and 5 bases from J, the junction contained 4 bases not matched to a gene. The CDR3 contains 14 residues.

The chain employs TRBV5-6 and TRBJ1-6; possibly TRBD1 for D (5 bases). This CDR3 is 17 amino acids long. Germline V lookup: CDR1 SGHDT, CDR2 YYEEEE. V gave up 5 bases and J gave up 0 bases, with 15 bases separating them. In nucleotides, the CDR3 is TGTGCCAGCAGTAGGGGACCTACCAGCTCCTATAATTCACCCCTCCACTTT. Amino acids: CASSRGPTSSYNSPLHF.

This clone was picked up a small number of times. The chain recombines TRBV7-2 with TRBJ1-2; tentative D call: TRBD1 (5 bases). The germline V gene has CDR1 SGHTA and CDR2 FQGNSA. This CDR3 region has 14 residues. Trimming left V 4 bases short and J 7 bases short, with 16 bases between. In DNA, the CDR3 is TGTGCCAGCAGCTCCTGGGAGGGGCAGGGTGGCTACACCTTC. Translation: CASSSWEGQGGYTF. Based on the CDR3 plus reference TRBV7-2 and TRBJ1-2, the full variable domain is GAGVSQSPSNKVTEKGKDVELRCDPISGHTALYWYRQSLGQGLEFLIYFQGNSAPDKSGLPSDRFSAERTGGSVSTLTIQRTQQEDSAVYLCASSSWEGQGGYTFGSGTRLTVV.

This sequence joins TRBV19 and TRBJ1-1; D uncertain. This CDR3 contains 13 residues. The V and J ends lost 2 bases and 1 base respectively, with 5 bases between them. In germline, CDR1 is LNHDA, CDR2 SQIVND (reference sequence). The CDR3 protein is CASSISRNTEAFF. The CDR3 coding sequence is TGTGCCAGTAGTATATCGCGGAACACTGAAGCTTTCTTT.

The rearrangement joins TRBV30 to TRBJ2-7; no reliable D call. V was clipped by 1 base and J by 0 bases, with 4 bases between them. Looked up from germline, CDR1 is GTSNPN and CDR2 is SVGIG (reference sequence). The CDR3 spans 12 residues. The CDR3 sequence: CAWSGTSYEQYF. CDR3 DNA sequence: TGTGCCTGGAGTGGGACCTCCTACGAGCAGTACTTC.

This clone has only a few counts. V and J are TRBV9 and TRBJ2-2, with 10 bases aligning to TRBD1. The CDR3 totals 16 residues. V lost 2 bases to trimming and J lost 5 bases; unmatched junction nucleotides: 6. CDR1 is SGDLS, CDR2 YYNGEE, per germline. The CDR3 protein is CASSVGTGAITGELFF. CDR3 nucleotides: TGTGCCAGCAGCGTGGGGACAGGGGCGATAACCGGGGAGCTGTTTTTT.

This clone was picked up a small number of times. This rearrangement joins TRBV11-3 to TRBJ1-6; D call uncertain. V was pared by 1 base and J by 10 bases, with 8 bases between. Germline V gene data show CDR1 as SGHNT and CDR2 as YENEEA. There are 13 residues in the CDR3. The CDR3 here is CASSLVRESPLHF. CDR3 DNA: TGTGCCAGCAGCTTAGTGCGGGAGTCACCCCTCCACTTT.

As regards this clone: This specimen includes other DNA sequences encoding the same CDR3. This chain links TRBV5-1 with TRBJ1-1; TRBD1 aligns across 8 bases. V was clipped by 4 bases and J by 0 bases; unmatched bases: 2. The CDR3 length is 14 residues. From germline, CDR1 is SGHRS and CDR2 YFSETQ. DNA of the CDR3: TGCGCCAGCAGCCGACAGGGGATGAACACTGAAGCTTTCTTT. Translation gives CASSRQGMNTEAFF. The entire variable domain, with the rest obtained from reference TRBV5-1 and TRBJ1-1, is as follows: KAGVTQTPRYLIKTRGQQVTLSCSPISGHRSVSWYQQTPGQGLQFLFEYFSETQRNKGNFPGRFSGRQFSNSRSEMNVSTLELGDSALYLCASSRQGMNTEAFFGQGTRLTVV.

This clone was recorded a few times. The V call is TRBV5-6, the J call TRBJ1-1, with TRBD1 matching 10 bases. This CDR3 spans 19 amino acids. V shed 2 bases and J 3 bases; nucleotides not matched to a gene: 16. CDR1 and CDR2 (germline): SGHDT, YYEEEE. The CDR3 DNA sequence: TGTGCCAGCAGCTTATTGGCTATTACACTCGGACAGGGGGACACTGAAGCTTTCTTT. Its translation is CASSLLAITLGQGDTEAFF.

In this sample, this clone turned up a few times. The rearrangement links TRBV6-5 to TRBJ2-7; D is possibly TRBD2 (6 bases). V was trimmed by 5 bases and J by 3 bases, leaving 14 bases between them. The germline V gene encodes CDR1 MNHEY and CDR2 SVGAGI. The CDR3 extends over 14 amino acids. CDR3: CASSPLGTGYEQYF. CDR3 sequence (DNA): TGTGCCAGCAGTCCACTGGGGACTGGCTACGAGCAGTACTTC.